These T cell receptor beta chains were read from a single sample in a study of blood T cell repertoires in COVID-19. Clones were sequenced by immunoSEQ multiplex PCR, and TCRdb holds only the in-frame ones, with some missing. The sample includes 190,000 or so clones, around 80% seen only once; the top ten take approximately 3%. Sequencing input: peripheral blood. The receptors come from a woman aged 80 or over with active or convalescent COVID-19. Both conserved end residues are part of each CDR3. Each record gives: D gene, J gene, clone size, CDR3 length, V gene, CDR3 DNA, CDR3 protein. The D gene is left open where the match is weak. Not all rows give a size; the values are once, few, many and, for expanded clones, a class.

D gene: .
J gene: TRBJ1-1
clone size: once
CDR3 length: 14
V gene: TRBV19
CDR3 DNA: TGTGCCAGTAGTATACGGGGGTCTTATACTGAAGCTTTCTTT
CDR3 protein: CASSIRGSYTEAFF

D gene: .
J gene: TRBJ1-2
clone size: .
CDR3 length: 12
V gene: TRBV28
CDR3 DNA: TGTGCCAGCAGCGGGACTGAGTATGGCTACACCTTC
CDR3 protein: CASSGTEYGYTF

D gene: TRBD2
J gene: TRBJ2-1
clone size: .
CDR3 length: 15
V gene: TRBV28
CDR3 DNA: TGTGCCAGCAGCTATAGCGGGGGGAACAACAATGAGCAGTTCTTC
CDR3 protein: CASSYSGGNNNEQFF

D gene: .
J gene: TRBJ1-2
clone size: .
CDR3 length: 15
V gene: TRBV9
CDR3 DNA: TGTGCCAGCAGCTTAGGGCAGGGAACCATCTATGGCTACACCTTC
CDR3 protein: CASSLGQGTIYGYTF

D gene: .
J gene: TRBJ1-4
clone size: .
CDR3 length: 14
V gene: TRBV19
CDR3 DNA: TGTGCCAGTAGTATGGGTCGGCGAGGTGAAAAACTGTTTTTT
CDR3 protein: CASSMGRRGEKLFF

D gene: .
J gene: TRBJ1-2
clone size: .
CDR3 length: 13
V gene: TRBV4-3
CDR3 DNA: TGCGCCAGCAGCCTCGACGGGTCCTATGGCTACACCTTC
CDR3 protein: CASSLDGSYGYTF

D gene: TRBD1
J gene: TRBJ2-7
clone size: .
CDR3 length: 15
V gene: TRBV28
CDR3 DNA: TGTGCCAGCAGTGCCCCTGGGACAGCTACCTACGAGCAGTACTTC
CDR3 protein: CASSAPGTATYEQYF

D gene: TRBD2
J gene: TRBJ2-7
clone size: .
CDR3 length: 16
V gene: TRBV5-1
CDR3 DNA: TGCGCCAGCAGCGTGACTGCCGGGACTAGCGCCTACGAGCAGTACTTC
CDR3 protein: CASSVTAGTSAYEQYF

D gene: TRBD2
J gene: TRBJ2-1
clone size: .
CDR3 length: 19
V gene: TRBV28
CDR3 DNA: TGTGCCAGCAGAAACCATCCGACTAGCGGGGTAAGATCCTACAATGAGCAGTTCTTC
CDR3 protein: CASRNHPTSGVRSYNEQFF

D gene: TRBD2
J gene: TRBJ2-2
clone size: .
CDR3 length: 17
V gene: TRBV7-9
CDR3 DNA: TGTGCCAGCAGCTTACGGACTAGCGGGATGAACACCGGGGAGCTGTTTTTT
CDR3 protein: CASSLRTSGMNTGELFF

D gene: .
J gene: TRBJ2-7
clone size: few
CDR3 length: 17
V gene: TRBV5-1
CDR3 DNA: TGCGCCAGCAGCTTTCTCCCCCAGTCGGCGGTAACCTACGAGCAGTACTTC
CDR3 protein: CASSFLPQSAVTYEQYF

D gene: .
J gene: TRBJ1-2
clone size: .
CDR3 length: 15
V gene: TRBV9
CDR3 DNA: TGTGCCAGCAGCGTAGGTCAACAGGGCCGGTATGGCTACACCTTC
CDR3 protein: CASSVGQQGRYGYTF

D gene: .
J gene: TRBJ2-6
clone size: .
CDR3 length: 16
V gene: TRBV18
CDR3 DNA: TGTGCCAGCTCATTCGACTGGTACAGGGGGGCCAACGTCCTGACTTTC
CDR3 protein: CASSFDWYRGANVLTF